This entry lists 21 T cell receptor beta chains sequenced from one sample in a study of blood T cell repertoires in COVID-19. Profiled with immunoSEQ multiplex PCR; TCRdb holds only in-frame clones, not every one. The data show approximately 100,000 clones, with around four fifths seen just once and 4% to 5.5% held by the top ten. What was sequenced was peripheral blood. The receptors originated from a man aged 60 to 69 with acute or convalescent COVID-19.

This rearrangement joins TRBV24-1 to TRBJ2-1; 9 bases line up with TRBD2. V was pared by 1 base and J by 12 bases, with 3 bases of the junction left unmatched. Germline assignment: CDR1 KGHDR and CDR2 SFDVKD. This CDR3 spans 13 amino acids. The CDR3 region is CATSDFGAGGQFF. CDR3 bases: TGTGCCACCAGTGATTTCGGAGCGGGGGGGCAGTTCTTC.

In this sample, this clone turned up once. The chain has TRBV7-9 and TRBJ1-2; no clear D. Trimming stripped 1 base from V and 7 bases from J, with 7 bases between. The germline gives CDR1 SEHNR, CDR2 FQNEAQ (reference sequence). There are 12 residues in the CDR3. The CDR3, as DNA: TGTGCCAGCAGCTTAGAGAGGGTTGGCTACACCTTC. It codes for CASSLERVGYTF.

J is TRBJ1-5 and V is TRBV2, with 7 bases aligning to TRBD1. Trimming removed 5 bases from V and 0 bases from J; junction bases left unmatched: 7. From germline, CDR1 is SNHLY and CDR2 FYNNEI. This CDR3 has 16 residues. CDR3 loop: CASSRGQPRSNQPQHF. The CDR3 region has the DNA TGTGCCAGCAGTAGGGGACAGCCGCGTAGCAATCAGCCCCAGCATTTT.

The CDR3 loop is CASRTGKRDEKLFF. CDR3 in DNA: TGTGCCAGCAGGACAGGGAAACGGGATGAAAAACTGTTTTTT. V gene TRBV6-5 combines with J gene TRBJ1-4, with 7 bases that match TRBD1. The length of the CDR3 is 14 residues. The trim removed 6 bases at V and 6 bases at J, leaving 7 bases unmatched. From germline, CDR1 is MNHEY and CDR2 SVGAGI.

This chain uses TRBV19 with TRBJ1-4; D remains unclear. V was pared by 6 bases and J by 2 bases, with 7 bases between. The CDR3 totals 13 residues. Germline loops: CDR1 LNHDA, CDR2 SQIVND (reference sequence). The chain's CDR3 is CASRPSTNEKLFF. CDR3 coding DNA: TGTGCCAGTAGACCTAGCACTAATGAAAAACTGTTTTTT.

This clone was seen a single time. CDR3 sequence (DNA): TGTGCCAGCAGTGATTTCGGGGGCACTGAAGCTTTCTTT. Its translation is CASSDFGGTEAFF. V gene TRBV2 combines with J gene TRBJ1-1; tentative D call: TRBD1 (5 bases). The germline CDR1 and CDR2 sequences are SNHLY and FYNNEI. The germline V and J ends were trimmed by 3 bases and 4 bases, with 9 bases remaining between them. The CDR3 spans 13 residues.

There are a few counts of this clone. The gene calls are TRBV6-1 and TRBJ1-5, with a tentative D call TRBD1 (5 bases). The V gene lost 1 base and the J gene lost 6 bases, with 16 bases spanning the gap. CDR3 length equals 16 residues. Germline V gene sequence: CDR1 MNHNS, CDR2 SASEGT. CDR3 residues: CASSEEAQAQVQPQHF. The CDR3 DNA is TGTGCCAGCAGTGAAGAGGCACAGGCCCAGGTTCAGCCCCAGCATTTT.

The gene calls are TRBV7-3 and TRBJ2-1; the match to TRBD2 covers 8 bases. V shed 2 bases, J shed 8 bases, and the junction held 8 bases outside the gene matches. CDR1 and CDR2 from the germline V gene are SGHTA and FQGTGA. There are 15 residues in the CDR3. The CDR3 sequence: CASSLGPSGLDEQFF. DNA for the CDR3: TGTGCCAGCAGCTTAGGGCCTAGCGGGCTCGATGAGCAGTTCTTC.

This clone occurred once. The chain has TRBV7-6 and TRBJ2-7, with 9 bases that match TRBD1. V lost 5 bases, J lost 2 bases, and 7 bases stayed unmatched. Germline assignment: CDR1 SGHVS and CDR2 FNYEAQ. CDR3 length: 15 amino acids. The CDR3 region has the DNA TGTGCCAGCAGCGTCCAGGACAGGGGCCCCTACGAGCAGTACTTC. Amino acids: CASSVQDRGPYEQYF. Looking up the rest from reference TRBV7-6 and TRBJ2-7 gives the full variable domain: GAGVSQSPRYKVTKRGQDVALRCDPISGHVSLYWYRQALGQGPEFLTYFNYEAQQDKSGLPNDRFSAERPEGSISTLTIQRTEQRDSAMYRCASSVQDRGPYEQYFGPGTRLTVT.

The V and J genes are TRBV21-1 and TRBJ2-7; TRBD2 is the table's D call and was not checked against the DNA. TRBV21-1 corresponds to a pseudogene. The CDR3 is 18 residues long. CDR3 coding DNA: TGTGCCAGCAGCAAGACGACCTCCGGGAGGGGGGGAGCCTACGAGCAGTACTTC. Translated, it gives CASSKTTSGRGGAYEQYF.

The CDR3 nucleotides read TGCGCCAGCAGCCCCGGGACTAGCGGGGGAGGGGCGCAGTATTTT. It translates to CASSPGTSGGGAQYF. This rearrangement joins TRBV4-3 to TRBJ2-3, with 14 bases lining up with TRBD2. The CDR3 spans 15 residues. Germline V gene lookup returns CDR1 LGHNA and CDR2 YSLEER. Trimming cost V 4 bases and J 10 bases; bases outside gene matches: 7.

This sequence joins TRBV7-3 and TRBJ2-1; 8 bases are shared with TRBD2. Germline V CDR1 and CDR2: SGHTA, FQGTGA. After removal of 0 bases from V and 2 bases from J, the junction contained 12 bases not matched to a gene. The CDR3 is made up of 19 amino acids. In DNA, the CDR3 is TGTGCCAGCAGCTTAACCGCCGGGGGTCAGCGGGGGACCTACAATGAGCAGTTCTTC. Translated, it gives CASSLTAGGQRGTYNEQFF.

CDR3 protein: CASSPRGAGGRSYEQYF. Here the CDR3 DNA reads TGTGCCAGCAGCCCACGGGGAGCGGGGGGGCGGTCCTACGAGCAGTACTTC. The rearrangement joins TRBV11-3 to TRBJ2-7; 10 nucleotides line up with TRBD2. CDR3 size: 17 residues. Looked up from germline, CDR1 is SGHNT and CDR2 is YENEEA. V dropped 5 bases and J dropped 1; count of bases not matched to a gene: 11.

The rearrangement joins TRBV6-6 to TRBJ2-7; 7 bases are a match to TRBD1. V was clipped by 6 bases and J by 5 bases; unmatched bases: 10. CDR1 MNHNY and CDR2 SVGAGI come from the germline V gene (reference sequence). This CDR3 is built from 14 residues. For the CDR3, the DNA is TGTGCCAGCAGGGACGGACAGGTTAAAAACGAGCAGTACTTC. This sequence encodes CASRDGQVKNEQYF.

The chain uses TRBV7-2 and TRBJ2-1, with D possibly being TRBD2 (6 bases). V lost 0 bases to trimming and J lost 6 bases, with 15 bases between them. The CDR3 has 16 residues. CDR1 and CDR2 from the germline V gene are SGHTA and FQGNSA. The CDR3 DNA follows: TGTGCCAGCAGCTTAGCTTGGGGGAGGTCGTCCAATGAGCAGTTCTTC. It yields the protein CASSLAWGRSSNEQFF.

The V call is TRBV6-5, the J call TRBJ1-6; D gene unclear. Trimming left V 1 base short and J 7 bases short, with 8 bases between. CDR1 is MNHEY, CDR2 SVGAGI, per germline. The CDR3 has 14 amino acids. CDR3 amino acids: CASSYLGENSPLHF. The CDR3 bases are TGTGCCAGCAGTTACTTGGGAGAGAATTCACCCCTCCACTTT.

This chain connects TRBV7-6 to TRBJ1-1; no firm D call. This CDR3 has 13 amino acids. The germline CDR1 and CDR2 sequences are SGHVS and FNYEAQ. V was clipped by 2 bases and J by 1 base, with 5 bases between them. The CDR3 nucleotides read TGTGCCAGCAGCTTAAGAGGGAACACTGAAGCTTTCTTT. Protein product: CASSLRGNTEAFF.

The CDR3 DNA sequence: TGCGCCAGCAGCCGCGGACAGGGCACCTACGAGCAGTACTTC. This codes for CASSRGQGTYEQYF. The rearrangement joins TRBV4-1 to TRBJ2-7; 8 bases fit TRBD1. This CDR3 comprises 14 residues. The V gene end was trimmed by 4 bases and the J gene end by 2 bases; junction bases not matched to a gene: 4. Germline V gene data show CDR1 as MGHRA and CDR2 as YSYEKL.

In the case of this clone: One end of the junction does not line up with germline, which may come from a read error. This chain links TRBV7-7 with TRBJ2-5; 7 positions match TRBD2. Germline V gene data show CDR1 as SSHAT and CDR2 as FNYEAQ (reference sequence). CDR3 length: 17 residues. The CDR3 loop is CASSLEPYGGLQETQYF. For the CDR3, the DNA is TGTGCTAGCAGCTTAGAACCCTACGGGGGACTACAAGAGACCCAGTACTTC. The whole variable domain, remainder taken from reference TRBV7-7 and TRBJ2-5, is GAGVSQSPRYKVTKRGQDVTLRCDPISSHATLYWYQQALGQGPEFLTYFNYEAQPDKSGLPSDRFSAERPEGSISTLTIQRTEQRDSAMYRCASSLEPYGGLQETQYFGPGTRLLVL.

The V call is TRBV9, the J call TRBJ1-2, with 7 bases aligning to TRBD1. Germline V lookup: CDR1 SGDLS, CDR2 YYNGEE. Germline trimming cut 3 bases from V and 5 bases from J; bases unmatched to any gene: 7. CDR3 size: 14 residues. The CDR3 DNA reads as TGTGCCAGCAGCGCCAGACAGGGAGAGTATGGCTACACCTTC. As protein: CASSARQGEYGYTF.

The chain uses TRBV11-3 and TRBJ1-5; 10 bases match TRBD1. The CDR3 loop spans 16 amino acids. V shed 2 bases, J shed 2 bases, and the junction held 3 bases outside the gene matches. CDR1 SGHNT and CDR2 YENEEA come from the germline V gene. DNA for the CDR3: TGTGCCAGCAGCTTATCGGGGACAGGGGGCAATCAGCCCCAGCATTTT. Translating gives CASSLSGTGGNQPQHF.